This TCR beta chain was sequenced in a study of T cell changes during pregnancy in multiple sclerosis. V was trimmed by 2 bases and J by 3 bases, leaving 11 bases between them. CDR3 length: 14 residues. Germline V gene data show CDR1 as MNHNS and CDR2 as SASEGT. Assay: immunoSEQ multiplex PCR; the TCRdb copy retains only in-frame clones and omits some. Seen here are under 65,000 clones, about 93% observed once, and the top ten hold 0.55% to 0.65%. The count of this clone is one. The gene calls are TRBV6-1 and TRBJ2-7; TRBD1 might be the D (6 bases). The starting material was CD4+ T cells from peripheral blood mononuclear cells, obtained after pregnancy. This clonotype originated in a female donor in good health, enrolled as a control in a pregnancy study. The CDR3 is CASSEPRDIYEQYF. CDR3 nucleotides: TGTGCCAGCAGTGAACCCCGGGACATCTACGAGCAGTACTTC.